Shown below are 15 T cell receptor beta chains from a single sample sequenced in a study of cytotoxic CD8 clonotypes in ibrutinib-treated CLL. Only in-frame clones appear in the TCRdb table, and some are missing; sequencing was by immunoSEQ multiplex PCR. The sample includes 150,000 to 200,000 clones, 88% of them seen just once. The sequenced sample was PBMCs, obtained at disease progression, from a patient treated with ibrutinib. Receptors originate from a human donor with chronic lymphocytic leukemia.

This clone has only a few counts. The chain is built from TRBV28 and TRBJ1-2; possibly TRBD1 for D (5 bases). Trimming shortened V by 2 bases and J by 4 bases, and 14 bases separated the two germline ends. CDR3 length: 15 residues. Germline V gene lookup returns CDR1 MDHEN and CDR2 SYDVKM. The CDR3 coding sequence is TGTGCCAGCAGTTTACTCAGCGGGGCTGGCTATGGCTACACCTTC. Its translation: CASSLLSGAGYGYTF.

The CDR3 DNA is TGTGCCAGTGCCAGGGAATACCATGAAAAACTGTTTTTT. It is translated as CASAREYHEKLFF. The V gene is TRBV6-5, the J gene TRBJ1-4, with TRBD1 as a possible D gene (5 bases). Deletions cut 9 bases from V and 6 bases from J, with 14 bases between. CDR1 and CDR2 (germline): MNHEY, SVGAGI. The CDR3 has 13 residues.

The chain has TRBV30 and TRBJ1-1; D unclear. The CDR3 contains 12 residues. V dropped 0 bases and J dropped 6 bases, with 8 bases sitting between them. Germline CDR1 reads GTSNPN; CDR2 reads SVGIG (reference sequence). CDR3 amino acids: CAWSVNLSEAFF. For the CDR3, the DNA is TGTGCCTGGAGTGTAAATTTGTCTGAAGCTTTCTTT.

J is TRBJ1-2 and V is TRBV7-2, with D possibly matching TRBD1 (5 bases). CDR3 size: 16 residues. V shed 5 bases and J shed 2 bases, with 18 bases lying between them. Germline-derived CDR1 and CDR2 are SGHTA and FQGNSA. The CDR3: CASSPFLLGRNYGYTF. DNA for the CDR3: TGTGCCAGCAGCCCGTTTTTGTTGGGACGGAACTATGGCTACACCTTC.

The rearrangement uses TRBV28 and TRBJ2-6; D is uncertain. Trimming cost V 6 bases and J 0 bases, with 12 bases left between them. The CDR3 covers 16 residues. In germline, CDR1 is MDHEN, CDR2 SYDVKM. The CDR3 is CASSPVKSSGANVLTF. The CDR3 coding sequence is TGTGCCAGCAGCCCAGTTAAGAGCTCTGGGGCCAACGTCCTGACTTTC.

This chain connects TRBV19 to TRBJ1-4; no reliable D call. This CDR3 spans 19 amino acids. V dropped 0 bases and J dropped 0 bases, with 17 bases sitting between them. Looked up from germline, CDR1 is LNHDA and CDR2 is SQIVND (reference sequence). In nucleotides, the CDR3 is TGTGCCAGTAGTATAGATCGGGGAAGATACTTGACAACTAATGAAAAACTGTTTTTT. Translating gives CASSIDRGRYLTTNEKLFF.

This clone has just a few counts. The V and J genes are TRBV19 and TRBJ1-2, with D unclear. CDR3 length: 12 residues. V lost 7 bases, J lost 2 bases, and 8 bases lay in between. Germline V lookup: CDR1 LNHDA, CDR2 SQIVND (reference sequence). The CDR3 region is CASIEGNYGYTF. Written as DNA, the CDR3 is TGTGCCAGTATAGAGGGCAACTATGGCTACACCTTC.

This clone was picked up one time. This chain connects TRBV19 to TRBJ1-4, with 10 bases lining up with TRBD1. The V and J ends lost 5 bases and 7 bases, in that order; junction bases with no gene match: 13. The germline V gene encodes CDR1 LNHDA and CDR2 SQIVND (reference sequence). CDR3 size: 17 residues. The CDR3 DNA sequence: TGTGCCAGTAGTGTCGGGACAGGGGATGCGAGTGGTGAAAAACTGTTTTTT. The encoded protein is CASSVGTGDASGEKLFF.

This chain connects TRBV27 to TRBJ2-6; no firm D call. The germline V and J ends were trimmed by 6 bases and 0 bases, with 3 bases remaining between them. The germline CDR1 and CDR2 sequences are MNHEY and SMNVEV (reference sequence). This CDR3 has 13 amino acids. The CDR3 DNA is TGTGCCAGCAGGATCTCTGGGGCCAACGTCCTGACTTTC. It encodes CASRISGANVLTF.

V usage is TRBV5-5 and J usage is TRBJ2-2; 7 bases are shared with TRBD2. Germline CDR1 and CDR2: SGHKS and YYEKEE (reference sequence). V shed 5 bases, J shed 4 bases, and the junction held 11 bases outside the gene matches. The CDR3 loop spans 16 amino acids. CDR3 in DNA: TGTGCCAGCAGTCGTGGGGTAGCGGGCACCACCGGGGAGCTGTTTTTT. Translating it yields CASSRGVAGTTGELFF.

V and J are TRBV6-6 and TRBJ2-2, with a tentative D call TRBD1 (5 bases). V was trimmed by 6 bases and J by 2 bases, leaving 10 bases between them. Per the germline V gene, CDR1 is MNHNY and CDR2 is SVGAGI (reference sequence). This CDR3 comprises 14 residues. Written as DNA, the CDR3 is TGTGCCAGCAGGGACACGGAAAACACCGGGGAGCTGTTTTTT. Encoded protein: CASRDTENTGELFF.

The chain combines TRBV11-3 with TRBJ2-3; D is possibly TRBD2 (5 bases). Germline V CDR1 and CDR2: SGHNT, YENEEA. The length of the CDR3 is 13 residues. V lost 2 bases and J lost 4, with 7 bases in between. The chain's CDR3 is CASSLTRADTQYF. The CDR3 DNA sequence: TGTGCCAGCAGCTTAACGAGGGCAGATACGCAGTATTTT.

The chain recombines TRBV4-2 with TRBJ2-2; D perhaps matches TRBD2 (6 bases). Looked up from germline, CDR1 is LGHNA and CDR2 is YNFKEQ. This CDR3 comprises 16 residues. Trimming cost V 2 bases and J 0 bases, with 10 bases left between them. CDR3 bases: TGTGCCAGCAGCCAATCTGGGGGGACGAACACCGGGGAGCTGTTTTTT. Residues: CASSQSGGTNTGELFF.

J is TRBJ2-3 and V is TRBV9, with 8 bases matching TRBD2. J was trimmed by 1 base and V by 2 bases; bases with no gene match: 6. Germline CDR1 is SGDLS and CDR2 is YYNGEE. The CDR3 spans 16 residues. As DNA, the CDR3 is TGTGCCAGCAGCGTTAGCCGGCGGGAGGGCACAGATACGCAGTATTTT. Its protein product is CASSVSRREGTDTQYF.

This chain joins TRBV6-5 and TRBJ2-1; 13 bases align to TRBD2. The CDR3 runs 15 residues. With 10 bases clipped from V and 2 bases from J, the junction kept 5 bases outside the gene matches. From germline, CDR1 is MNHEY and CDR2 SVGAGI. The CDR3 here is CATRLAGGPYNEQFF. CDR3 sequence (DNA): TGTGCCACCAGACTAGCGGGAGGACCCTACAATGAGCAGTTCTTC.